This T cell receptor (beta chain) was sequenced for a study of human T cells and chemical hapten exposure. Germline V gene lookup returns CDR1 SQVTM and CDR2 ANQGSEA. This CDR3 is built from 15 residues. The junction had 11 bases not matched to a gene; V was cut back by 0 bases and J by 7 bases. TCRdb fed the RACE reads into MiXCR, producing one record per CDR3 protein. The sample yields approximately 320,000 distinct CDR3 sequences, 4.5% to 5.5% seen once. This clonotype occurred a few times. Described time point: pre-sensitization, week 0. Treatment indicated: therapeutic diphenylcyclopropenone sensitization with weekly scalp DPC.

Sample: whole blood, taken in connection with sensitization to the hapten diphenylcyclopropenone (DPC). V is TRBV29-1 and J is TRBJ2-5; the match to TRBD2 covers 7 bases. The clonotype originates from a woman in her late teens or twenties with alopecia areata. Some clones in this sample may be carry-over from other donors' samples. CDR3: CSVEEGGGLSGTQYF. The DNA of the CDR3 is TGCAGCGTTGAAGAGGGCGGGGGTCTATCGGGGACCCAGTACTTC. Complete variable domain (other parts from reference TRBV29-1 and TRBJ2-5): SAVISQKPSRDICQRGTSLTIQCQVDSQVTMMFWYRQQPGQSLTLIATANQGSEATYESGFVIDKFPISRPNLTFSTLTVSNMSPEDSSIYLCSVEEGGGLSGTQYFGPGTRLLVL.